The sample holds a few counts of the clone carrying this T cell receptor (beta chain). Its antigen is as yet unknown. The same CDR3 can be traced to other DNA sequences in this sample. This record comes from a study of beta chain features in type 1 diabetes. Since all of the isolated RNA was reverse transcribed, expressed TCRB transcripts were what got sequenced. Average reads for naive, central memory and regulatory T cell samples were about 3.7 million. TCRdb's copy holds only in-frame clones and misses some; the assay was immunoSEQ multiplex PCR. This repertoire shows a few hundred thousand clones, under 20% found once; its top ten account for more than 0.075%. The CDR3 totals 13 residues. The V gene lost 1 base and the J gene lost 1 base, with 4 bases spanning the gap. CDR1 is LGHNA, CDR2 YSLEER, per germline. Study-wide points: Moderate but significant shortening of TCRB CDR3s was recorded in all four CD4+ subsets from Type 1 diabetes patients.

The chain joins TRBV4-3 to TRBJ2-5; D not certain. Sequenced input: naive CD4+ T cells from blood. The clonotype was recovered from a man aged 30 to 39 with type 1 diabetes. CDR3 residues: CASSQGSQETQYF. The CDR3 DNA sequence: TGCGCCAGCAGCCAAGGAAGCCAAGAGACCCAGTACTTC.